This TCR beta chain was sequenced for a study of cytomegalovirus exposure and HLA in healthy donors. General study points: With DRB1 most and HLA-C fewest, TCR association rates differed between HLA loci in a later analysis. Earlier results showed most TCR beta V segments being productive about 87% or about 30% of the time. Roughly uniform depth of sequencing across donors was assumed in presence/absence analyses. Among the sequence variants, a highly shared cluster was likely an artifact of sequencing.

Both 60 Vbeta primers and 13 Jbeta primers went into the PCR. The data were produced by immunoSEQ multiplex PCR, yet TCRdb's version contains in-frame clones alone and is incomplete. The table records approximately 180,000 clones, around 81% of them present only once. As for this clone: No antigen is known for it.

The CDR3 consists of 13 residues. Germline V CDR1 and CDR2: GTSNPN, SVGIG (reference sequence). V shed 2 bases and J shed 5 bases, with 10 bases lying between them. Input material: PBMCs. This rearrangement joins TRBV30 to TRBJ1-5; D is unclear. The clonotype comes from a man between 18 and 29 years old in good health and CMV-seronegative. The CDR3 loop reads CAWSIFFDQPQHF. The CDR3 coding sequence is TGTGCCTGGAGTATTTTCTTCGATCAGCCCCAGCATTTT. Variable domain in full (rest from reference TRBV30 and TRBJ1-5): SQTIHQWPATLVQPVGSPLSLECTVEGTSNPNLYWYRQAAGRGLQLLFYSVGIGQISSEVPQNLSASRPQDRQFILSSKKLLLSDSGFYLCAWSIFFDQPQHFGDGTRLSIL.